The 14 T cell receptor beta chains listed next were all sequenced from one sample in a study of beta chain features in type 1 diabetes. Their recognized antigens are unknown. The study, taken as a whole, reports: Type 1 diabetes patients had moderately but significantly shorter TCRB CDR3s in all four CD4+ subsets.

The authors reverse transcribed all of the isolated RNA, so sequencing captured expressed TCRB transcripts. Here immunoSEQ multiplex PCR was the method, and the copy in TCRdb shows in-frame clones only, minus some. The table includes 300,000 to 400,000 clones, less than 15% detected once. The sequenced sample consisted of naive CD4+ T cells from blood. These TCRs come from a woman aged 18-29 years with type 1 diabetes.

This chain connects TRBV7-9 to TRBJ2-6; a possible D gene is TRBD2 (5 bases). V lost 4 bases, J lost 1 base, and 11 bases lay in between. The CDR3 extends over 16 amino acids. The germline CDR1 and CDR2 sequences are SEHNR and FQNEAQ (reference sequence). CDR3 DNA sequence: TGTGCCAGCAGCTCCTCTGGCGGGTCTGGGGCCAACGTCCTGACTTTC. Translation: CASSSSGGSGANVLTF. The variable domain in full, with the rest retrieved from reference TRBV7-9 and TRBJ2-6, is DTGVSQNPRHKITKRGQNVTFRCDPISEHNRLYWYRQTLGQGPEFLTYFQNEAQLEKSRLLSDRFSAERPKGSFSTLEIQRTEQGDSAMYLCASSSSGGSGANVLTFGAGSRLTVL.

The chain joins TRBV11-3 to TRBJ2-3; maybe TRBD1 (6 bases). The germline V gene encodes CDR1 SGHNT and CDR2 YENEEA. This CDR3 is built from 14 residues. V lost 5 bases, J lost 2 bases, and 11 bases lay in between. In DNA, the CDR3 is TGTGCCAGCAGCCGAGGGGGAATCACAGATACGCAGTATTTT. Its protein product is CASSRGGITDTQYF.

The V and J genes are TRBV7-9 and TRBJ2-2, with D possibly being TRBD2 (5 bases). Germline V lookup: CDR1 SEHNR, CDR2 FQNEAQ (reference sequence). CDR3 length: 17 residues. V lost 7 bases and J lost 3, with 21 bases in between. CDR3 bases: TGTGCCAGCATCCCCTTAGCCCGGGGTAGGGACACCGGGGAGCTGTTTTTT. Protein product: CASIPLARGRDTGELFF.

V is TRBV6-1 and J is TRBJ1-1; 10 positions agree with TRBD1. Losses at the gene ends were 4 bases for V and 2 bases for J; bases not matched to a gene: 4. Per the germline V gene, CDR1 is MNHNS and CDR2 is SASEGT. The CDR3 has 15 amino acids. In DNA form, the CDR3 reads TGTGCCAGCAGTGTGACAGGGGGCTTCAACACTGAAGCTTTCTTT. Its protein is CASSVTGGFNTEAFF.

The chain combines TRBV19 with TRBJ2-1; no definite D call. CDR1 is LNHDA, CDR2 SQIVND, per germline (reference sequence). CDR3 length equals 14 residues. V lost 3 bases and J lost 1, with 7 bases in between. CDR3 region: CASSIPRSYNEQFF. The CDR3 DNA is TGTGCCAGTAGTATTCCCAGATCCTACAATGAGCAGTTCTTC. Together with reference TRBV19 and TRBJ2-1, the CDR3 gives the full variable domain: DGGITQSPKYLFRKEGQNVTLSCEQNLNHDAMYWYRQDPGQGLRLIYYSQIVNDFQKGDIAEGYSVSREKKESFPLTVTSAQKNPTAFYLCASSIPRSYNEQFFGPGTRLTVL.

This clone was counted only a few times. The CDR3 DNA follows: TGTGCCTGGTCAAAGGGGGGAGGGGAGACCCAGTACTTC. It yields the protein CAWSKGGGETQYF. The rearrangement uses TRBV30 and TRBJ2-5, with a weak D call TRBD2 (7 bases). The germline V and J ends were trimmed by 5 bases and 5 bases, with 15 bases remaining between them. Germline V CDR1 and CDR2: GTSNPN, SVGIG (reference sequence). CDR3 length: 13 amino acids. The entire variable domain, with the rest obtained from reference TRBV30 and TRBJ2-5, is as follows: SQTIHQWPATLVQPVGSPLSLECTVEGTSNPNLYWYRQAAGRGLQLLFYSVGIGQISSEVPQNLSASRPQDRQFILSSKKLLLSDSGFYLCAWSKGGGETQYFGPGTRLLVL.

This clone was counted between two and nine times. The CDR3 DNA sequence: TGTGCCACCAGCAGAGATTTGGCTAGCGTGATTAGCACAGATACGCAGTATTTT. Its translation: CATSRDLASVISTDTQYF. The chain links TRBV15 to TRBJ2-3; tentatively, D is TRBD2 (6 bases). Per the germline V gene, CDR1 is LNHNV and CDR2 is YYDKDF (reference sequence). This CDR3 region has 18 residues. Trimming cost V 0 bases and J 0 bases, with 16 bases left between them.

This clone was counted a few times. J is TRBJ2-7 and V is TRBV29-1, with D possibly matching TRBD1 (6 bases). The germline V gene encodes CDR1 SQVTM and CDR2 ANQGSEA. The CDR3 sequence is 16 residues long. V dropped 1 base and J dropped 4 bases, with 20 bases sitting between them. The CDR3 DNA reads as TGCAGCGTTGAAGCACCTCTCGGGGACACCTCATACGAGCAGTACGTC. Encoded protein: CSVEAPLGDTSYEQYV.

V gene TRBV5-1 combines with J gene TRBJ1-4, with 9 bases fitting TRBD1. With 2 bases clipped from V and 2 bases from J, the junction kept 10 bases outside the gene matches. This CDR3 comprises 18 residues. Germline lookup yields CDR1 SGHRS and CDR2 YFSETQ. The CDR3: CASSFLTGGLGTNEKLFF. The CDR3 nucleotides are TGCGCCAGCAGCTTCCTGACAGGGGGTTTAGGGACTAATGAAAAACTGTTTTTT. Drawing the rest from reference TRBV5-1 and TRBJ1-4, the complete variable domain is KAGVTQTPRYLIKTRGQQVTLSCSPISGHRSVSWYQQTPGQGLQFLFEYFSETQRNKGNFPGRFSGRQFSNSRSEMNVSTLELGDSALYLCASSFLTGGLGTNEKLFFGSGTQLSVL.

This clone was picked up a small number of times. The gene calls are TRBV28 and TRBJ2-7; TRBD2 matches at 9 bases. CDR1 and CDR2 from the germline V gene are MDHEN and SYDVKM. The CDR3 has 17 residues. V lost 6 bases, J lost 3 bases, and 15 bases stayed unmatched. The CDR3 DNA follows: TGTGCCAGCAGACCCTTGACCGCGGGACTAGCACTCTACGAGCAGTACTTC. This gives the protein CASRPLTAGLALYEQYF. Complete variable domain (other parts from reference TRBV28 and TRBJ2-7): DVKVTQSSRYLVKRTGEKVFLECVQDMDHENMFWYRQDPGLGLRLIYFSYDVKMKEKGDIPEGYSVSREKKERFSLILESASTNQTSMYLCASRPLTAGLALYEQYFGPGTRLTVT.

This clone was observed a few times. The CDR3 DNA reads TGTGCCAGCACCCTGTGGCCCGGCGGCGAGCAGTACTTC. Residues: CASTLWPGGEQYF. The chain uses TRBV7-3 and TRBJ2-7; D is unclear. V was pared by 7 bases and J by 6 bases, with 16 bases between. The CDR3 spans 13 residues. Per germline, CDR1 SGHTA and CDR2 FQGTGA.

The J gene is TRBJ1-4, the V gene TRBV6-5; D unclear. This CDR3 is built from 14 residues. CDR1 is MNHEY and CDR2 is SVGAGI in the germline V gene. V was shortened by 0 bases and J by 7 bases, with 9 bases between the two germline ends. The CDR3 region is CASSYSTRGEKLFF. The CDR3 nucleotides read TGTGCCAGCAGTTACTCGACCCGGGGTGAAAAACTGTTTTTT.

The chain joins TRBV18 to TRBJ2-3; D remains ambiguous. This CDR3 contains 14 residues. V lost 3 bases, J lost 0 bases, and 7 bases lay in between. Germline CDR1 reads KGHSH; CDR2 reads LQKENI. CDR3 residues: CASSPLSSTDTQYF. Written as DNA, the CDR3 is TGTGCCAGCTCACCCCTGAGCAGCACAGATACGCAGTATTTT.

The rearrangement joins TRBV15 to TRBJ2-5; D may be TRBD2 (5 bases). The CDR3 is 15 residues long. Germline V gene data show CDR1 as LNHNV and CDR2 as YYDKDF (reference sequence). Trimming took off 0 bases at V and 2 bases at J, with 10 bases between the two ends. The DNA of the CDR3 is TGTGCCACCAGCAGAGATAGAGGGCCTCAAGAGACCCAGTACTTC. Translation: CATSRDRGPQETQYF. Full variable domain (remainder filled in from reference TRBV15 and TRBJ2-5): DAMVIQNPRYQVTQFGKPVTLSCSQTLNHNVMYWYQQKSSQAPKLLFHYYDKDFNNEADTPDNFQSRRPNTSFCFLDIRSPGLGDTAMYLCATSRDRGPQETQYFGPGTRLLVL.